One T cell receptor (beta chain) is described in this entry. Its antigen is not known. These data are taken from a study of cytomegalovirus exposure and HLA in healthy donors. Background on the study: From HLA-typed donors, an early data release held approximately 85 million unique TCRs. The study, taken as a whole, reports: The authors later found TCR association rates varying by HLA locus, with DRB1 most and HLA-C fewest.

Amplification used 60 Vbeta primers and 13 Jbeta primers. Profiling relied on immunoSEQ multiplex PCR, and the TCRdb table lists in-frame clones only, not all of them. Here the sample spans about 89,000 clones, about two thirds being singletons. Germline assignment: CDR1 SEHNR and CDR2 FQNEAQ (reference sequence). V shed 5 bases and J shed 4 bases, with 18 bases lying between them. This CDR3 has 15 amino acids. The chain carries TRBV7-9 and TRBJ2-7; D is unclear. The sample was PBMCs. The sequence derives from a human donor in good health. The CDR3 bases are TGTGCCAGCAGCCCGCCCCCCAGGTTCGGTTACGAGCAGTACTTC. Translating it yields CASSPPPRFGYEQYF.